This T cell receptor beta chain was profiled in a study of cytomegalovirus exposure and HLA in healthy donors. About the study: There were 85 million or so unique TCRs (from HLA-typed donors) in an early data release. Study conclusions and caveats: Among immune exposure information, only CMV serostatus was available.

This CDR3 region has 16 residues. Germline V CDR1 and CDR2: MDHEN, SYDVKM. Trimming took 2 bases from V and 0 from J, leaving 14 bases between them. The PCR made use of 60 Vbeta and 13 Jbeta primers. Sequencing was performed with immunoSEQ multiplex PCR; in TCRdb, only in-frame clones are kept and a portion is missing. Among some 150,000 clones listed, roughly 85% were seen once. This clone was counted a single time. Its antigen is not identified. The source is a man aged 40-55 years in good health and CMV-seropositive. Sequencing input: PBMCs. This sequence joins TRBV28 and TRBJ2-7; tentatively, D is TRBD1 (6 bases). CDR3 in DNA: TGTGCCAGCAGTTTAATTCAGGGGTTGAGCTCCTACGAGCAGTACTTC. Translation: CASSLIQGLSSYEQYF.